This TCR beta chain comes out of a study of T cell responses to AZD1222 COVID-19 vaccine. Regarding the study as a whole: Reportedly, close to half of spike-specific TCRs are directed against unmutated variant regions. Baseline serostatus was positive in only six AZD1222 recipients.

This CDR3 spans 13 amino acids. The V and J ends lost 3 bases and 8 bases respectively, with 13 bases between them. Analyses pooled second doses at about 4 or about 12 weeks. Comment on this clone: Its antigen is not identified.

The data were produced by immunoSEQ multiplex PCR, yet TCRdb's version contains in-frame clones alone and is incomplete. The top ten clones hold approximately 5% of a sample with approximately 77,000 clones, about 92% of them seen once. This chain connects TRBV12-3 or TRBV12-4 to TRBJ1-2; D might be TRBD1 (5 bases). The sample consisted of peripheral blood, taken 28 days after the second AZD1222 dose. The clonotype comes from an adult who received the AZD1222 COVID-19 vaccine. DNA of the CDR3: TGTGCCAGCAGTTTTCGCAGGGTGTCAGGCTACACCTTC. Protein sequence: CASSFRRVSGYTF.